The clone carrying this TCR beta chain has a single count. The target antigen is unknown. The source of the sample is a study of cytomegalovirus exposure and HLA in healthy donors. Whole-study findings and limits: The TCR clusters that emerged in the first cohort tended, a later analysis found, to co-occur in the roughly 130 validation repertoires. The listing of 150 or so TCR beta chains classed them as cytomegalovirus-associated.

The method was immunoSEQ multiplex PCR; TCRdb's version includes in-frame clones alone and lacks a portion of them. The data contain about 150,000 clones, around four fifths of them seen just once; the ten biggest clones take up just under 30%. J gave up 10 bases and V 1 base, and 6 bases lay outside the gene matches. CDR3 size: 15 residues. CDR1 and CDR2 from the germline V gene are MNHEY and SVGAGI. This receptor was identified in a young man in good health and CMV-seropositive. The material sequenced was PBMCs. This chain connects TRBV6-5 to TRBJ1-4; 10 bases are shared with TRBD1. The DNA of the CDR3 is TGTGCCAGCAGTTACTTAGGGACAGGGGAAGGAAAACTGTTTTTT. As protein: CASSYLGTGEGKLFF.